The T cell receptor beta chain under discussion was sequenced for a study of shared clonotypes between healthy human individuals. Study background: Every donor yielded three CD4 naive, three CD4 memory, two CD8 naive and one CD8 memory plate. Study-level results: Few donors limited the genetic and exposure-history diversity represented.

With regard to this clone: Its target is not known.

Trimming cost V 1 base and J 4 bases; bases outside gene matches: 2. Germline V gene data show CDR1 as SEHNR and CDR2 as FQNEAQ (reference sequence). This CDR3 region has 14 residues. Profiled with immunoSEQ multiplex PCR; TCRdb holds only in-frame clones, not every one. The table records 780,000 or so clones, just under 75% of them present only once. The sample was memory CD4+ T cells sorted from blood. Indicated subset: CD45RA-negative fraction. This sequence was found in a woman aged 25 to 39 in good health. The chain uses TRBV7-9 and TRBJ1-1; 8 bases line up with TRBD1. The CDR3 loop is CASSLGTGSTEAFF. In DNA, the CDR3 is TGTGCCAGCAGCTTAGGGACAGGGAGCACTGAAGCTTTCTTT.